The clone carrying this T cell receptor beta chain was observed a handful of times. Antigen specificity is unknown. Positive CCR7 selection of CD45RO-negative cells yielded the naive CD8 cells, and terminally differentiated effector memory CD45RA+ cells were excluded. Donors comprised only Caucasian adults living in Nashville, Tennessee. This record belongs to a study of shared clonotypes between healthy human individuals. Whole-study context: With ages of 18 to 49, the donors were two women and three men. CD8 memory received one plate per donor, CD8 naive two, CD4 memory three and CD4 naive three. Whole-study findings and limits: In contrast to clonotypes shared by all four donors, non-shared clonotypes had lower generation probabilities.

Measured with immunoSEQ multiplex PCR; TCRdb has only the in-frame clones, and not every one. The table records over 2 million clones, just under 95% of them present only once. Trimming cost V 1 base and J 2 bases, with 9 bases left between them. The germline V gene has CDR1 PRHDT and CDR2 FYEKMQ (reference sequence). The CDR3 totals 15 residues. The rearrangement joins TRBV13 to TRBJ1-5, with a weak D call TRBD1 (5 bases). This TCR was recovered from a man aged 18 to 30 in good health. Material for sequencing was naive CD8+ T cells sorted from blood. The CDR3 DNA sequence: TGTGCCAGCAGCTTAGCCAGGGAGGGCAATCAGCCCCAGCATTTT. Encoded protein: CASSLAREGNQPQHF.